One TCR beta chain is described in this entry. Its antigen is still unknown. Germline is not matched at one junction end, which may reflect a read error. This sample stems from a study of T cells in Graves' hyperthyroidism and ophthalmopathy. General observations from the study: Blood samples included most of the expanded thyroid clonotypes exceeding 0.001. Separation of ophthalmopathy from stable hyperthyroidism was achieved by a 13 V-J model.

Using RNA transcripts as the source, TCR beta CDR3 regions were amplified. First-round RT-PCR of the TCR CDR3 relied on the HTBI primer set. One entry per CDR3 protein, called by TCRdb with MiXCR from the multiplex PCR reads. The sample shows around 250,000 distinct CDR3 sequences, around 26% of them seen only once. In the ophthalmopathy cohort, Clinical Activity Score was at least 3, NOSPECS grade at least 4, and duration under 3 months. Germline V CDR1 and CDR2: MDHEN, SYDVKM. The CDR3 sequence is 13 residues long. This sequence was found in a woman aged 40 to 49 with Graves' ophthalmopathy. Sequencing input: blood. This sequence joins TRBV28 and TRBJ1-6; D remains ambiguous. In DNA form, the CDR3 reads TGTGCCAGCAGTTTCAGACCAAATTCACCCCTCCTCTTT. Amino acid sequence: CASSFRPNSPLLF.